This entry lists 20 T cell receptor beta chains sequenced from one sample in a study of T-cell memory formation after mild COVID-19. TCRdb re-analysed the 5' RACE reads in MiXCR, keeping a single row per CDR3 protein. This table holds more than 250,000 distinct CDR3 sequences, under 20% found once. The specimen was PBMCs or a T cell subset sorted from them (not recorded which). The source of these receptors is a man in his late teens or twenties who had mild COVID-19 (a few samples of this study predate the infection). Cell type and time point are not known.

This clonotype was seen more than once but under ten times. This chain joins TRBV5-1 and TRBJ2-3; TRBD2 agrees at 10 bases. Looked up from germline, CDR1 is SGHRS and CDR2 is YFSETQ. The CDR3 has 15 amino acids. The J segment lost 4 bases and the V segment lost 5 bases, leaving 7 bases of the junction unmatched. The CDR3 loop reads CASRRAGGIADTQYF. In DNA form, the CDR3 reads TGCGCCAGCAGAAGAGCGGGGGGGATTGCAGATACGCAGTATTTT.

The table lists this clonotype with a few counts. The rearrangement uses TRBV6-2 or TRBV6-3 and TRBJ2-3; 9 bases are shared with TRBD1. The CDR3 is 15 amino acids. The germline V gene encodes CDR1 MNHEY and CDR2 SVGEGT. V shed 6 bases, J shed 2 bases, and the junction held 6 bases outside the gene matches. CDR3 sequence: CASSAGTGLTDTQYF. In DNA form, the CDR3 reads TGTGCCAGCAGCGCCGGGACAGGGCTCACAGATACGCAGTATTTT.

The rearrangement joins TRBV18 to TRBJ2-5; no clear D gene. With 2 bases removed from V and 3 bases from J, the gap between germline ends came to 7 bases. The CDR3 is 13 residues long. The germline CDR1 and CDR2 sequences are KGHSH and LQKENI. The CDR3 region is CASSPSPEETQYF. The CDR3, as DNA: TGTGCCAGCTCACCAAGCCCAGAAGAGACCCAGTACTTC. Drawing the rest from reference TRBV18 and TRBJ2-5, the complete variable domain is NAGVMQNPRHLVRRRGQEARLRCSPMKGHSHVYWYRQLPEEGLKFMVYLQKENIIDESGMPKERFSAEFPKEGPSILRIQQVVRGDSAAYFCASSPSPEETQYFGPGTRLLVL.

The gene calls are TRBV5-5 and TRBJ1-1; D call uncertain. V shed 3 bases and J shed 1 base, with 13 bases lying between them. Germline V gene sequence: CDR1 SGHKS, CDR2 YYEKEE (reference sequence). The CDR3 consists of 15 residues. The CDR3 sequence: CASSWGRQRNTEAFF. In DNA form, the CDR3 reads TGTGCCAGCAGCTGGGGTCGGCAGAGGAACACTGAAGCTTTCTTT.

This chain joins TRBV6-2 or TRBV6-3 and TRBJ2-1, with D possibly TRBD2 on 6 matching bases. Trimming left V 5 bases short and J 7 bases short, with 12 bases between. This CDR3 is built from 13 residues. Germline V gene lookup returns CDR1 MNHEY and CDR2 SVGEGT. CDR3 sequence: CASSTPTRNEQFF. The CDR3 region has the DNA TGTGCCAGCAGTACCCCGACTAGAAATGAGCAGTTCTTC.

This clonotype was observed a few times. V usage is TRBV7-2 and J usage is TRBJ2-5, with 7 positions matching TRBD1. This CDR3 contains 14 residues. V was pared by 5 bases and J by 5 bases, with 8 bases of the junction left unmatched. Germline CDR1 SGHTA, CDR2 FQGNSA. The CDR3 region has the DNA TGTGCCAGCAGCCGGACAGGTGGCCCGGAGACCCAGTACTTC. The encoded protein is CASSRTGGPETQYF.

The chain recombines TRBV9 with TRBJ2-5; D is uncertain. The V gene lost 2 bases and the J gene lost 5 bases, with 13 bases spanning the gap. Germline lookup yields CDR1 SGDLS and CDR2 YYNGEE. The CDR3 extends over 14 amino acids. DNA of the CDR3: TGTGCCAGCAGCGTCGGCACTTTAGGGGAGACCCAGTACTTC. Amino acids: CASSVGTLGETQYF.

CDR3 loop: CATSDGQERTQYF. CDR3 nucleotide sequence: TGTGCCACCAGTGACGGCCAGGAGAGGACCCAGTACTTC. V gene TRBV24-1 combines with J gene TRBJ2-5; no reliable D call. The germline CDR1 and CDR2 sequences are KGHDR and SFDVKD. The CDR3 contains 13 residues. V was clipped by 4 bases and J by 7 bases, with 12 bases between them.

V usage is TRBV5-8 and J usage is TRBJ2-7; the D is unclear. The length of the CDR3 is 10 residues. Between the trimmed V and J ends, which lost 2 bases and 3 bases, there was a span of 0 bases. The V gene's germline CDR1 is SGHTS and CDR2 YDEGEE. CDR3 coding DNA: TGTGCCAGCAGCTTCTACGAGCAGTACGTC. Amino acids: CASSFYEQYV.

This clonotype was seen only a few times. The chain recombines TRBV21-1 with TRBJ2-7. TRBV21-1 is a recognized pseudogene. The CDR3 runs 11 residues. In DNA form, the CDR3 reads TGTGACAGGCGGAACTCCTACGAGCAGTACTTC. Amino acid sequence: CDRRNSYEQYF.

This clonotype was seen only a few times. This chain joins TRBV27 and TRBJ2-7; D might be TRBD1 (5 bases). CDR1 is MNHEY and CDR2 is SMNVEV in the germline V gene (reference sequence). The CDR3 contains 15 residues. V was shortened by 3 bases and J by 0 bases, with 12 bases between the two germline ends. The CDR3, as DNA: TGTGCCAGCAGTTTGCGGCAGGGCCGCTCCTACGAGCAGTACTTC. Encoded protein: CASSLRQGRSYEQYF.

The J gene is TRBJ1-5, the V gene TRBV21-1. TRBV21-1 is a documented pseudogene. The length of the CDR3 is 13 residues. The CDR3 coding sequence is TGTGCCAGCGGAACAGACCAGGATCAGCCCCAGCATTTT. Residues: CASGTDQDQPQHF.

This chain joins TRBV19 and TRBJ2-7; 7 bases match TRBD2. The CDR3 sequence is 14 residues long. Germline V CDR1 and CDR2: LNHDA, SQIVND (reference sequence). Trimming cost V 4 bases and J 0 bases; bases outside gene matches: 3. The CDR3 sequence: CASSTGGFSYEQYF. The CDR3 DNA follows: TGTGCCAGTAGTACGGGGGGTTTCTCCTACGAGCAGTACTTC.

The chain has TRBV5-1 and TRBJ1-1; tentatively, D is TRBD1 (6 bases). The V gene's germline CDR1 is SGHRS and CDR2 YFSETQ. V was trimmed by 0 bases and J by 0 bases, leaving 9 bases between them. The CDR3 sequence is 15 residues long. The CDR3 here is CASSLATGMNTEAFF. Here the CDR3 DNA reads TGCGCCAGCAGCTTGGCCACAGGGATGAACACTGAAGCTTTCTTT.

The V and J genes are TRBV24-1 and TRBJ2-6; tentatively, D is TRBD1 (5 bases). Trimming removed 10 bases from V and 4 bases from J, with 7 bases in between. Germline V gene lookup returns CDR1 KGHDR and CDR2 SFDVKD. This CDR3 has 12 residues. In nucleotides, the CDR3 is TGTGCCACAGGGGCGGGGGCCAACGTCCTGACTTTC. Protein sequence: CATGAGANVLTF.

This clonotype was seen only a few times. V is TRBV27 and J is TRBJ2-7; 10 bases match TRBD2. The V segment lost 0 bases and the J segment 3 bases; nucleotides outside the gene matches: 2. This CDR3 has 15 residues. Germline assignment: CDR1 MNHEY and CDR2 SMNVEV (reference sequence). The DNA of the CDR3 is TGTGCCAGCAGTTTATCTAGCGGGGGGTACTACGAGCAGTACTTC. This gives the protein CASSLSSGGYYEQYF.

The rearrangement links TRBV11-3 to TRBJ2-5, with D perhaps matching TRBD2 (7 bases). The CDR3 has 15 amino acids. The V and J ends lost 4 bases and 5 bases respectively, with 17 bases between them. Germline CDR1 and CDR2: SGHNT and YENEEA. In DNA form, the CDR3 reads TGTGCCAGCAGCTCCGGTGGCGGGGGCCGGGAGACCCAGTACTTC. It encodes CASSSGGGGRETQYF.

This clonotype was picked up a small number of times. J is TRBJ1-4 and V is TRBV5-1; D possibly corresponds to TRBD1 (5 bases). V dropped 4 bases and J dropped 6 bases, with 16 bases sitting between them. The V gene's germline CDR1 is SGHRS and CDR2 YFSETQ. The CDR3 sequence is 15 residues long. Here the CDR3 DNA reads TGCGCCAGCAGCCCCTTGGCCACAGGCGATGAAAAACTGTTTTTT. Protein product: CASSPLATGDEKLFF.

This clonotype was detected only a few times. As DNA, the CDR3 is TGTGCCAGCTCGAGCGGCAGCCTAGCGCCCCAGCATTTT. Protein product: CASSSGSLAPQHF. The chain joins TRBV7-9 to TRBJ1-5, with D unresolved. This CDR3 is built from 13 residues. The V and J ends lost 8 bases and 9 bases respectively, with 17 bases between them. Germline values: CDR1 SEHNR, CDR2 FQNEAQ (reference sequence).

This clonotype appeared a few times. This chain joins TRBV7-2 and TRBJ2-3; D is undetermined. The CDR3 runs 13 residues. The V end was cut by 2 bases, the J end by 10 bases, with 13 bases between. Germline lookup yields CDR1 SGHTA and CDR2 FQGNSA. CDR3 nucleotides: TGTGCCAGCAGCTTACCCGAAGATCGTGCGCAGTATTTT. It specifies CASSLPEDRAQYF.